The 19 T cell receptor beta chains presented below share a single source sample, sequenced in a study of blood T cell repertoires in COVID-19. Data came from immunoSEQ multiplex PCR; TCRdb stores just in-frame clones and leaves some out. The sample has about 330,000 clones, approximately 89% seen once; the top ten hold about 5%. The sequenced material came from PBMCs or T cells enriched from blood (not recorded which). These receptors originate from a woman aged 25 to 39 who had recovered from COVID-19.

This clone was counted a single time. In nucleotides, the CDR3 is TGTGCCAGCAGTTCAACAGGGAAGGCGAACACCGGGGAGCTGTTTTTT. The encoded protein is CASSSTGKANTGELFF. V is TRBV28 and J is TRBJ2-2; possible D gene TRBD1, 6 bases. The length of the CDR3 is 16 residues. Deletions cut 4 bases from V and 0 bases from J, with 12 bases between. Germline CDR1 and CDR2: MDHEN and SYDVKM.

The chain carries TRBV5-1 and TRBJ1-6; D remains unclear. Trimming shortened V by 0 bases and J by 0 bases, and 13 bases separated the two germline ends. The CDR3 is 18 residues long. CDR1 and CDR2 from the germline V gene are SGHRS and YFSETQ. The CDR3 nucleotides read TGCGCCAGCAGCTTGGAACCGCCCCGGAGCTCCTATAATTCACCCCTCCACTTT. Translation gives CASSLEPPRSSYNSPLHF.

The chain's CDR3 is CASSQVDQGGQPQHF. The CDR3 DNA is TGCGCCAGCAGCCAAGTCGACCAGGGGGGCCAGCCCCAGCATTTT. This chain uses TRBV4-1 with TRBJ1-5; TRBD1 aligns across 7 bases. The germline CDR1 and CDR2 sequences are MGHRA and YSYEKL. This CDR3 comprises 15 residues. The ends lost 1 base at V and 7 bases at J; junction bases unmatched: 7.

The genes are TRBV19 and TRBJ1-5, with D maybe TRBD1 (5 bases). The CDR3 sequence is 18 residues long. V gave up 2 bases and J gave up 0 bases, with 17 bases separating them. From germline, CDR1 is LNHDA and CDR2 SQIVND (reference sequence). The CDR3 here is CASSISRMGGGSNQPQHF. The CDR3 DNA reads TGTGCCAGTAGTATATCCCGAATGGGGGGAGGTAGCAATCAGCCCCAGCATTTT.

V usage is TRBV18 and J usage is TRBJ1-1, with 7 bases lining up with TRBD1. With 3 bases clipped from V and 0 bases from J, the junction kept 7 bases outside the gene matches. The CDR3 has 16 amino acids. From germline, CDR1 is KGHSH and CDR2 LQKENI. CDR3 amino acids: CASSPRDSKLNTEAFF. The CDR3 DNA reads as TGTGCCAGCTCACCCCGGGACAGTAAATTGAACACTGAAGCTTTCTTT.

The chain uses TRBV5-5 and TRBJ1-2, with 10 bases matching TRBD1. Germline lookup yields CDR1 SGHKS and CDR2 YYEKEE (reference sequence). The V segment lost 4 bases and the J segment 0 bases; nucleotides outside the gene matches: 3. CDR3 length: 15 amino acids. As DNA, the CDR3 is TGTGCCAGCAGCCCAGGGACAGGGGCTAACTATGGCTACACCTTC. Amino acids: CASSPGTGANYGYTF.

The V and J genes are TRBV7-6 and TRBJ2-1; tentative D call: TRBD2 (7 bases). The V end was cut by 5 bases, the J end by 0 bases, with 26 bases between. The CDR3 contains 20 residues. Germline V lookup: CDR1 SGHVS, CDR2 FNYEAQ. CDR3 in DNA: TGTGCCAGCAGCCCTCGGGCCTTTACGGGGGGCCTAGGCTCCTACAATGAGCAGTTCTTC. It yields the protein CASSPRAFTGGLGSYNEQFF.

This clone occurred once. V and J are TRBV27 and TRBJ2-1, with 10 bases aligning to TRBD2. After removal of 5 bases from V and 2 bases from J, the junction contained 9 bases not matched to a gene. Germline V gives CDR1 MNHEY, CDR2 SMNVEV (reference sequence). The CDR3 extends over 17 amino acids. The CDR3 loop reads CASSQPGLAIPYNEQFF. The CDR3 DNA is TGTGCCAGCAGTCAGCCGGGACTAGCGATCCCCTACAATGAGCAGTTCTTC.

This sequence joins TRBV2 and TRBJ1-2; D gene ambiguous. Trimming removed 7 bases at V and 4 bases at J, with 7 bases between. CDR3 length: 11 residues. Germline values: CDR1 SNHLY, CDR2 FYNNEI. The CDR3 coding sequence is TGTGCCAGCATGGAGGCCTATGGCTACACCTTC. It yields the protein CASMEAYGYTF. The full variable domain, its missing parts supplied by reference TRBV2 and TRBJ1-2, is EPEVTQTPSHQVTQMGQEVILRCVPISNHLYFYWYRQILGQKVEFLVSFYNNEISEKSEIFDDQFSVERPDGSNFTLKIRSTKLEDSAMYFCASMEAYGYTFGSGTRLTVV.

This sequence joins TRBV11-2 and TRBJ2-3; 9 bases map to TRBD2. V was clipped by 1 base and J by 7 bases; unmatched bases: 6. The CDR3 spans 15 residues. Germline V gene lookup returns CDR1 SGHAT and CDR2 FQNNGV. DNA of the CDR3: TGTGCCAGCAGCTTAGGGAGGACTAGCGAAAATACGCAGTATTTT. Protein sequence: CASSLGRTSENTQYF. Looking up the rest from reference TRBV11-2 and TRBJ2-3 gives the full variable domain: EAGVAQSPRYKIIEKRQSVAFWCNPISGHATLYWYQQILGQGPKLLIQFQNNGVVDDSQLPKDRFSAERLKGVDSTLKIQPAKLEDSAVYLCASSLGRTSENTQYFGPGTRLTVL.

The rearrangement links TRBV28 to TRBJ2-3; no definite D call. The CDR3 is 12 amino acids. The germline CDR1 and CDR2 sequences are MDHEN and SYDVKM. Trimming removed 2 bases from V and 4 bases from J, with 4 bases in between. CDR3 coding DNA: TGTGCCAGCAGTTTACCAGCAGATACGCAGTATTTT. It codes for CASSLPADTQYF.

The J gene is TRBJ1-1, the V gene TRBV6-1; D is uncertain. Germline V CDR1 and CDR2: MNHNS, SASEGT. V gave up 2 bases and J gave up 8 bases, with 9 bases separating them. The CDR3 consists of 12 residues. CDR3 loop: CASSESGREAFF. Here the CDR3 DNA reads TGTGCCAGCAGTGAATCTGGCAGGGAAGCTTTCTTT.

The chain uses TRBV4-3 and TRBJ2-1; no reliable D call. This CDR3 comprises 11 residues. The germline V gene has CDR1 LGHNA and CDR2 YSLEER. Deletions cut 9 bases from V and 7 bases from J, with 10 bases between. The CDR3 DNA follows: TGCGCCAGAACAAAGTGGAATGAGCAGTTCTTC. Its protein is CARTKWNEQFF.

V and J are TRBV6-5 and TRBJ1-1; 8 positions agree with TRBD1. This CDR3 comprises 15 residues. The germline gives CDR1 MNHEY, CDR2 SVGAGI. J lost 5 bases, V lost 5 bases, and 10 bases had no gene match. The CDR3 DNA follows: TGTGCCAGCAGTCGGGGTGGACAGGGAGGGACTGAAGCTTTCTTT. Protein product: CASSRGGQGGTEAFF.

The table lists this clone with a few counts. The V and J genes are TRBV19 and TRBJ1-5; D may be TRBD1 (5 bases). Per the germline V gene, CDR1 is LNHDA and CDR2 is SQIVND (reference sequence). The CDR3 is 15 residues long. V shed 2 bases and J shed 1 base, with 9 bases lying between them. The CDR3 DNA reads TGTGCCAGTAGTATAATGGGGCAGAGCAATCAGCCCCAGCATTTT. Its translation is CASSIMGQSNQPQHF.

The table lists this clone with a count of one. Here the CDR3 reads CASSRGTGGPGGYTF. DNA for the CDR3: TGTGCCAGCAGTCGGGGGACAGGGGGGCCCGGAGGCTACACCTTC. The gene calls are TRBV28 and TRBJ1-2; 11 bases match TRBD1. The CDR3 runs 15 residues. Germline values: CDR1 MDHEN, CDR2 SYDVKM. Trimming at V came to 5 bases and at J to 8 bases, leaving 10 bases not matched to a gene.

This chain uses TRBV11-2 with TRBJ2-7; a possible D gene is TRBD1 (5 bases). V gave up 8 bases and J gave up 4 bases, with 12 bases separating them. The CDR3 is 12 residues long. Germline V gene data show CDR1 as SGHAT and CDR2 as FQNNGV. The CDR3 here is CASGKGKYEQYF. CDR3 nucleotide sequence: TGTGCCAGCGGTAAGGGGAAGTACGAGCAGTACTTC.

The CDR3 loop reads CASSQDPRRGLKATNEKLFF. Here the CDR3 DNA reads TGTGCCAGCAGCCAGGACCCCCGACGGGGATTGAAGGCAACTAATGAAAAACTGTTTTTT. The gene calls are TRBV3-1 (or the pseudogene TRBV3-2) and TRBJ1-4; D is ambiguous. The CDR3 is 20 amino acids. V was cut by 3 bases and J by 0 bases, with 23 bases left in between. Germline-derived CDR1 and CDR2 are LGHDT and YNNKEL (reference sequence).

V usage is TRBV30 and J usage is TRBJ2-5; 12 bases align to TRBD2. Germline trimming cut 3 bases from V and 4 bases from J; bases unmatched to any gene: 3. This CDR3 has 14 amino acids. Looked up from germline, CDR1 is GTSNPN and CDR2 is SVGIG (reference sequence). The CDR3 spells CAWRLAGGVETQYF. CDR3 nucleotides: TGTGCCTGGAGACTAGCGGGGGGTGTAGAGACCCAGTACTTC.